This T cell receptor (beta chain) was sequenced during a study of cytomegalovirus exposure and HLA in healthy donors. Overall study findings and caveats: A few V segments could not be told apart, such as TRBV6-2 and TRBV6-3, and were left out. The study labeled more than 150 TCR beta chains cytomegalovirus-associated. Being productive about 90% or about 30% of the time was typical of most TCR beta V segments in an earlier analysis.

As for this clone: The antigen is not known.

It was with 60 Vbeta and 13 Jbeta primers that the PCR ran. Clones were read by immunoSEQ multiplex PCR, and TCRdb kept only the in-frame ones, dropping some. This table holds 45,000 to 60,000 clones. This CDR3 comprises 19 residues. Germline V gene sequence: CDR1 MNHEY, CDR2 SMNVEV (reference sequence). J was trimmed by 1 base and V by 5 bases; bases with no gene match: 16. The chain carries TRBV27 and TRBJ1-1; 10 bases fit TRBD1. The clonotype was recovered from a male donor in good health and CMV-seronegative. Specimen: PBMCs. The CDR3 DNA sequence: TGTGCCAGCAGTCACCGCCCTGGACAGGGGGTTGGGACGAACACTGAAGCTTTCTTT. It codes for CASSHRPGQGVGTNTEAFF.